This record concerns one TCR beta chain sequence. Antigen specificity is unknown. Sample treatment: oral pan-JAK inhibitor, 5-10 mg twice daily. V gave up 1 base and J gave up 5 bases, with 12 bases separating them. This CDR3 spans 14 amino acids. Per the germline V gene, CDR1 is SGHRS and CDR2 is YFSETQ. The data originate from a study of CD8+ T cells in alopecia areata. Following RNA extraction, reverse transcription yielded cDNA that acted as the sequencing template. TCRdb's table, derived via immunoSEQ multiplex PCR, lists solely in-frame clones and lacks some. The sample lists 150,000 to 200,000 clones, 58% occurring once. Findings of the study overall: Whereas mice showed it more clearly, TCR sharing across patients was murkier, possibly because of HLA.

This specimen was CD4+ T cells sorted from blood, taken at week 24, from a patient treated with tofacitinib. The chain recombines TRBV5-1 with TRBJ2-5; a possible D gene is TRBD1 (6 bases). This TCR was recovered from a human donor with alopecia areata. The CDR3 region is CASSLSGAGETQYF. The CDR3 DNA sequence: TGCGCCAGCAGCTTGTCAGGGGCTGGGGAGACCCAGTACTTC.